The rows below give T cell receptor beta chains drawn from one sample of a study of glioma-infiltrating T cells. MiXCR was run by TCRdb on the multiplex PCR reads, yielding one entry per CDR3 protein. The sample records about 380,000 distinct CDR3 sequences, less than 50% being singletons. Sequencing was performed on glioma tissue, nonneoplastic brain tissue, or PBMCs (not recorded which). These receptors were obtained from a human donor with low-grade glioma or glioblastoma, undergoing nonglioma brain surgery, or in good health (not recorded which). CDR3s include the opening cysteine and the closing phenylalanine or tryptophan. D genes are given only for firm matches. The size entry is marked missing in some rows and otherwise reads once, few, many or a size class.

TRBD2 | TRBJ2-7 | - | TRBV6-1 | TGTGCCAGCAGCCTCGGGACTAGCCGAGATCAGTACTTC | CASSLGTSRDQYF
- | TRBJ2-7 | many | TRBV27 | TGTGCCAGCAGTTTTGCGCCCGGCGGGTACGAGCAGTACTTC | CASSFAPGGYEQYF
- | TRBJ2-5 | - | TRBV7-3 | TGTGCCAGCAGCTTAAGGATCCAAGAGACCCAGTACTTC | CASSLRIQETQYF
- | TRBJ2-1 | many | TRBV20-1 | TGCAGTGCTAGAAGCAGTAGCTCCTACAATGAGCAGTTCTTC | CSARSSSSYNEQFF
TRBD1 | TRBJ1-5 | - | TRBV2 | TGTGCCAGCAGTTCGCAGGGGGCAGATCAGCCCCAGCATTTT | CASSSQGADQPQHF
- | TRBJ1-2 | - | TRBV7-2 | TGTGCCAGCAGCCACCGGCCTTCGGTGGAGGGCTACGCCTTC | CASSHRPSVEGYAF
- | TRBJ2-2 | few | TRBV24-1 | TGTGCCACCAGTGATTTGCAAAGGGGACCGAACACCGGGGAGCTGTTTTTT | CATSDLQRGPNTGELFF
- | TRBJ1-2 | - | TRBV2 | TGTGCCAGCAGTGAAGGGCAGGGGTACTATGGCTACACCTTC | CASSEGQGYYGYTF
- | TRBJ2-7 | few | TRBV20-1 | TGCAGTGGCTCCCGGGAAAACTACGAGCAGTACTTC | CSGSRENYEQYF
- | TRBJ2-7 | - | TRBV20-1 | TGCAGTGCTAGAGATTCCCGGAGCCTCTACGAGCAGTACTTC | CSARDSRSLYEQYF
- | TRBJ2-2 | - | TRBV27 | TGTGCCAGCACCACCCCCCGCCAGGCGGCCACCGGGGGGCTGTTTTTT | CASTTPRQAATGGLFF
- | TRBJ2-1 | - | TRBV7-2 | TGTGCCAGCAGGCGGGGACAGCCCTATGAGCAGTTCTTC | CASRRGQPYEQFF
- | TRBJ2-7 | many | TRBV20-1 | TGCAGTGCACCGACAGTCACCGGGATCTACGAGCAGTACTTC | CSAPTVTGIYEQYF
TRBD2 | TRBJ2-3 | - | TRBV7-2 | TGTGCCAGCAGCTTAGATGGGGGAGGGTCAGATACGCAGTATTTT | CASSLDGGGSDTQYF
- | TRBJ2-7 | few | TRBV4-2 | TGTGCCAGCAGCTTAGGGATATCAGGGGTCTACGAGCAGTACTTC | CASSLGISGVYEQYF
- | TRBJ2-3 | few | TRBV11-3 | TGTGCCAGCAGCCTGCATCGGGGGACAGATACGCAGTATTTT | CASSLHRGTDTQYF
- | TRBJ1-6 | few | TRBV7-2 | TGTGCCAGCAGCTCTCGAGTTAGGGGATCCGAGTCACCCCTCCACTTT | CASSSRVRGSESPLHF
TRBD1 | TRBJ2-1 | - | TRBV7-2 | TGTGCCAGCAGCTTAAGGGACAGGGAGTACAATGAGCAGTTCTTC | CASSLRDREYNEQFF
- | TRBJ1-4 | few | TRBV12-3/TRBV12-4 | TGTGCCAGCAGTTTAGCGAATCTGATACTGTTTTTT | CASSLANLILFF
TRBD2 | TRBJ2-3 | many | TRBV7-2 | TGTGCCAGCAGCTTCGCTAGCGGGAGCACAGATACGCAGTATTTT | CASSFASGSTDTQYF
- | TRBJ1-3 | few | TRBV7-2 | TGTGCCAGCAGCTTTGGGGTCCCATCCTCTGGAAACACCATATATTTT | CASSFGVPSSGNTIYF
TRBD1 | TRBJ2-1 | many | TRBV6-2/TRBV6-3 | TGTGCCAGCGTGGACAGGGACGAGCAGTTCTTC | CASVDRDEQFF
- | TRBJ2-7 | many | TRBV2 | TGTGCCAGCAGGCCGGGACTTGGTAATAGCGAGCAGTACTTC | CASRPGLGNSEQYF
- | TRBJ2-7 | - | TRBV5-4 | TGTGCCAGCAGCCCTGTGAACTCCCTCGTGTACGAGCAGTACTTC | CASSPVNSLVYEQYF
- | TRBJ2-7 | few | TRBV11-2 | TGTGCCAGCAGCATAAAGATCCGGGGCAACTACGAGCAGTACTTC | CASSIKIRGNYEQYF
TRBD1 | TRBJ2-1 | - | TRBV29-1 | TGCAGCGTCGCGGACAGGGGTCGCTACAATGAGCAGTTCTTC | CSVADRGRYNEQFF
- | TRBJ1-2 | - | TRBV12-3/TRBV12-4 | TGTGCCAGCAGTCAGGGGATCAGGTATGGCTACACCTTC | CASSQGIRYGYTF
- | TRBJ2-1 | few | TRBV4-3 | TGCGCCAGCAGCCGCGGGACTGCTTACAATGAGCAGTTCTTC | CASSRGTAYNEQFF
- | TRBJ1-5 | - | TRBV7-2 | TGTGCCAGCAGCGGGTTGGGGGTTAGCAATCAGCCCCAGCATTTT | CASSGLGVSNQPQHF
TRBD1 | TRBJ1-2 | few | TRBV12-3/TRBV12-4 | TGTGCCAGCAGCCGGACAGGACTCTATGGCTACACCTTC | CASSRTGLYGYTF
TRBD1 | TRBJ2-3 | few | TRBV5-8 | TGTGCCAGCAGCTTTGCCCGGACAGGGGGCTGGACAGATACGCAGTATTTT | CASSFARTGGWTDTQYF
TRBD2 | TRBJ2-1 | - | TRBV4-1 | TGCGCCAGCAGCCAAGCTGGAGGACTAGCGGGAGCCTACAATGAGCAGTTCTTC | CASSQAGGLAGAYNEQFF
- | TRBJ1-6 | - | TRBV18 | TGTGCCAGCTCACCAGACAAAAATTCACCCCTCCACTTT | CASSPDKNSPLHF
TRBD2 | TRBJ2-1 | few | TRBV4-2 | TGTGCCAGCAGCCAACAGCGGGAGATACCGTACAATGAGCAGTTCTTC | CASSQQREIPYNEQFF
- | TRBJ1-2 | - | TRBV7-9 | TGTGCCAGCAGCTTAGGAAGCAGCCTCTATGGCTACACCTTC | CASSLGSSLYGYTF
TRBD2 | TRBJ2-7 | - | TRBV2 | TGTGCCAGCAGTACTAGCGGGGGCTACGAGCAGTACTTC | CASSTSGGYEQYF
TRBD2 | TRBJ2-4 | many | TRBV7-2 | TGTGCCAGCAGCTTAGCGCTAGCGGGAGTACGTCAGTACTTC | CASSLALAGVRQYF
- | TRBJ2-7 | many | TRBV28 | TGTGCCAGCAGTTCACCACAGGGCAACTACGAGCAGTACTTC | CASSSPQGNYEQYF
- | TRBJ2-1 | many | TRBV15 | TGTGCCACCAGCAGTGTTGAGAATGAGCAGTTCTTC | CATSSVENEQFF
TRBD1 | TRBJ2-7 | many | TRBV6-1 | TGTGCCAGCAGAGATCGGACAGGGAGAGCCTACGAGCAGTACTTC | CASRDRTGRAYEQYF
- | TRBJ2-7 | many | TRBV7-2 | TGTGCCAGCAGCTTAGGAGTTGGTCCCCCCTACGAGCAGTACTTC | CASSLGVGPPYEQYF
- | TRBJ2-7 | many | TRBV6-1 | TGTGCCAGCAGTGAAGCCGGTACCGGTTACTACGAGCAGTACTTC | CASSEAGTGYYEQYF